The 18 T cell receptor beta chains below come from one sample, sequenced in a study of regulatory and conventional T cells in RAG deficiency. Generated by immunoSEQ multiplex PCR, the TCRdb table keeps only in-frame clones and is missing some. This sample has 24,000 or so clones, with more than 85% found just once. Genomic DNA came from blood conventional CD4+ T cells gated CD25-low CD127-high. These data are also associated with another study on regulatory T cells. That paper notes: Primers: 52 TRBV forward and 13 TRBJ reverse.

Sequences were obtained from CD4+ T cells sorted from blood. Receptors originate from a human donor in good health.

The chain combines TRBV5-1 with TRBJ1-3, with D perhaps matching TRBD1 (6 bases). V lost 1 base and J 2 bases, leaving 13 bases between the germline ends. Germline-derived CDR1 and CDR2 are SGHRS and YFSETQ. This CDR3 spans 16 amino acids. The CDR3 here is CASSLWHGGPGNTIYF. The CDR3 nucleotides are TGCGCCAGCAGCTTGTGGCATGGGGGCCCTGGAAACACCATATATTTT. Complete variable domain (other parts from reference TRBV5-1 and TRBJ1-3): KAGVTQTPRYLIKTRGQQVTLSCSPISGHRSVSWYQQTPGQGLQFLFEYFSETQRNKGNFPGRFSGRQFSNSRSEMNVSTLELGDSALYLCASSLWHGGPGNTIYFGEGSWLTVV.

The chain is built from TRBV28 and TRBJ1-4; TRBD1 aligns across 7 bases. The J segment lost 0 bases and the V segment lost 6 bases, leaving 10 bases of the junction unmatched. This CDR3 is built from 17 residues. Looked up from germline, CDR1 is MDHEN and CDR2 is SYDVKM. This chain's CDR3 is CASSRQGGTTTNEKLFF. The CDR3 bases are TGTGCCAGCAGCAGACAGGGTGGCACCACAACTAATGAAAAACTGTTTTTT. The complete variable domain, with remaining parts taken from reference TRBV28 and TRBJ1-4, reads DVKVTQSSRYLVKRTGEKVFLECVQDMDHENMFWYRQDPGLGLRLIYFSYDVKMKEKGDIPEGYSVSREKKERFSLILESASTNQTSMYLCASSRQGGTTTNEKLFFGSGTQLSVL.

The gene calls are TRBV30 and TRBJ2-5, with D unclear. Trimming stripped 2 bases from V and 3 bases from J, with 1 base between. The CDR3 is 10 amino acids. CDR1 is GTSNPN and CDR2 is SVGIG in the germline V gene (reference sequence). CDR3 in DNA: TGTGCCTGGAGTAAAGAGACCCAGTACTTC. Translated, it gives CAWSKETQYF.

V gene TRBV7-8 combines with J gene TRBJ1-2, with 9 bases fitting TRBD1. J gave up 1 base and V 2 bases, and 5 bases lay outside the gene matches. The CDR3 is made up of 16 amino acids. The germline gives CDR1 SGHVS, CDR2 FQNEAQ. The CDR3 region has the DNA TGTGCCAGCAGCTTATGGGACAGGGCGAATAACTATGGCTACACCTTC. This sequence encodes CASSLWDRANNYGYTF.

This chain connects TRBV11-2 to TRBJ2-3, with 10 bases identical to TRBD2. The germline V gene encodes CDR1 SGHAT and CDR2 FQNNGV. The V segment lost 2 bases and the J segment 5 bases; nucleotides outside the gene matches: 4. The CDR3 runs 15 residues. The CDR3 region is CASSLLAGDGDTQYF. In DNA, the CDR3 is TGTGCCAGCAGCTTACTAGCGGGAGACGGAGATACGCAGTATTTT.

The gene calls are TRBV7-3 and TRBJ2-5; 12 positions agree with TRBD2. Trimming cost V 5 bases and J 1 base; bases outside gene matches: 5. This CDR3 contains 16 residues. Looked up from germline, CDR1 is SGHTA and CDR2 is FQGTGA. CDR3 protein: CASSRGLAGIQETQYF. In DNA, the CDR3 is TGTGCCAGCAGCCGCGGACTAGCGGGGATCCAAGAGACCCAGTACTTC.

This chain connects TRBV19 to TRBJ2-5; possibly TRBD1 for D (5 bases). The V gene's germline CDR1 is LNHDA and CDR2 SQIVND (reference sequence). The CDR3 length is 14 residues. V was cut by 6 bases and J by 1 base, with 12 bases left in between. DNA of the CDR3: TGTGCCAGTAGCTCCGACAGAACCCAAGAGACCCAGTACTTC. Protein sequence: CASSSDRTQETQYF.

This clone occurred once. The genes are TRBV5-1 and TRBJ2-5, with no clear D. The CDR3 spans 14 residues. Germline V lookup: CDR1 SGHRS, CDR2 YFSETQ. The V gene lost 3 bases and the J gene lost 0 bases, with 9 bases spanning the gap. The CDR3 spells CASSSTTYQETQYF. The CDR3 region has the DNA TGCGCCAGCAGCTCCACGACGTACCAAGAGACCCAGTACTTC.

The rearrangement links TRBV9 to TRBJ2-5, with 7 positions matching TRBD1. The ends lost 4 bases at V and 2 bases at J; junction bases unmatched: 5. The CDR3 sequence is 14 residues long. Germline V CDR1 and CDR2: SGDLS, YYNGEE. As DNA, the CDR3 is TGTGCCAGCAGCCCAACAGGGGAACAAGAGACCCAGTACTTC. This gives the protein CASSPTGEQETQYF.

The chain uses TRBV11-2 and TRBJ1-5; D ambiguous. V was shortened by 1 base and J by 1 base, with 8 bases between the two germline ends. This CDR3 comprises 15 residues. Germline CDR1 is SGHAT and CDR2 is FQNNGV. The DNA of the CDR3 is TGTGCCAGCAGCTTAGGGCAGCTAAGCAATCAGCCCCAGCATTTT. Its translation is CASSLGQLSNQPQHF.

The rearrangement links TRBV4-1 to TRBJ2-7; D uncertain. Germline V gene lookup returns CDR1 MGHRA and CDR2 YSYEKL. The CDR3 extends over 13 amino acids. Trimming removed 1 base at V and 5 bases at J, with 9 bases between. CDR3: CASSQARKNEQYF. CDR3 nucleotides: TGCGCCAGCAGCCAAGCGCGAAAAAACGAGCAGTACTTC.

In the case of this clone: Distinct nucleotide sequences in the sample also encode this CDR3. J is TRBJ1-2 and V is TRBV19; 12 bases map to TRBD1. Unmatched junction bases numbered 13, after V lost 9 bases and J lost 2 bases. Germline lookup yields CDR1 LNHDA and CDR2 SQIVND (reference sequence). This CDR3 region has 17 residues. The CDR3 coding sequence is TGTGCCAGCACCCTCCGGGACAGGGGGCGGATAAACTATGGCTACACCTTC. Its protein is CASTLRDRGRINYGYTF.

V gene TRBV19 combines with J gene TRBJ1-3; D is possibly TRBD1 (5 bases). The CDR3 has 14 amino acids. The V end was cut by 6 bases, the J end by 4 bases, with 13 bases between. The germline V gene encodes CDR1 LNHDA and CDR2 SQIVND (reference sequence). CDR3 protein: CASSVGTPGNTIYF. DNA for the CDR3: TGTGCCAGTAGCGTCGGGACGCCAGGAAACACCATATATTTT.

This chain connects TRBV18 to TRBJ1-2, with TRBD1 matching over 7 bases. V lost 3 bases to trimming and J lost 4 bases; unmatched junction nucleotides: 8. The CDR3 spans 15 residues. The V gene's germline CDR1 is KGHSH and CDR2 LQKENI. The DNA of the CDR3 is TGTGCCAGCTCACCTCGAACAGGGGATGCCTATGGCTACACCTTC. It is translated as CASSPRTGDAYGYTF.

The rearrangement uses TRBV13 and TRBJ2-5; no clear D gene. V gave up 3 bases and J gave up 2 bases, with 16 bases separating them. Germline V gene data show CDR1 as PRHDT and CDR2 as FYEKMQ (reference sequence). There are 16 residues in the CDR3. The CDR3 reads CASSFRSFPVQETQYF. In nucleotides, the CDR3 is TGTGCCAGCAGCTTCAGAAGCTTCCCGGTACAAGAGACCCAGTACTTC.

The chain recombines TRBV18 with TRBJ1-1; D ambiguous. The CDR3 length is 14 residues. V dropped 3 bases and J dropped 1 base, with 9 bases sitting between them. Germline V gives CDR1 KGHSH, CDR2 LQKENI. CDR3 loop: CASSPGIQNTEAFF. In DNA form, the CDR3 reads TGTGCCAGCTCACCGGGCATACAGAACACTGAAGCTTTCTTT.

V gene TRBV7-6 combines with J gene TRBJ2-3, with D tentatively TRBD2 (5 bases). Deletions cut 4 bases from V and 4 bases from J, with 12 bases between. The germline gives CDR1 SGHVS, CDR2 FNYEAQ. This CDR3 contains 14 residues. CDR3 residues: CASSSGKEPDTQYF. In DNA, the CDR3 is TGTGCCAGCAGCTCCGGGAAGGAACCAGATACGCAGTATTTT.

This clone was recorded a few times. The chain is built from TRBV15 and TRBJ2-7; no clear D gene. Germline CDR1 LNHNV, CDR2 YYDKDF (reference sequence). The CDR3 loop spans 14 amino acids. The V gene lost 0 bases and the J gene lost 0 bases, with 6 bases spanning the gap. CDR3 sequence (DNA): TGTGCCACCAGCAGAGAGAAGAGCTCCTACGAGCAGTACTTC. Its translation is CATSREKSSYEQYF.